The T cell receptor (beta chain) under discussion was sequenced for a study of T cell responses to AZD1222 COVID-19 vaccine. The assay was immunoSEQ multiplex PCR, and TCRdb's table has in-frame clones only and misses some. The sample contains about 120,000 clones, 75% to 90% of which appear only once. In germline, CDR1 is DFQATT, CDR2 SNEGSKA (reference sequence). V was cut by 3 bases and J by 4 bases, with 6 bases left in between. This CDR3 is 11 amino acids long. The clonotype originates from an adult in good health. Sequencing was performed on peripheral blood, taken on day 0 of AZD1222 vaccination. V is TRBV20-1 and J is TRBJ1-2; D gene unclear. CDR3 region: CSASKGYGYTF. DNA of the CDR3: TGCAGTGCTAGCAAGGGCTATGGCTACACCTTC.